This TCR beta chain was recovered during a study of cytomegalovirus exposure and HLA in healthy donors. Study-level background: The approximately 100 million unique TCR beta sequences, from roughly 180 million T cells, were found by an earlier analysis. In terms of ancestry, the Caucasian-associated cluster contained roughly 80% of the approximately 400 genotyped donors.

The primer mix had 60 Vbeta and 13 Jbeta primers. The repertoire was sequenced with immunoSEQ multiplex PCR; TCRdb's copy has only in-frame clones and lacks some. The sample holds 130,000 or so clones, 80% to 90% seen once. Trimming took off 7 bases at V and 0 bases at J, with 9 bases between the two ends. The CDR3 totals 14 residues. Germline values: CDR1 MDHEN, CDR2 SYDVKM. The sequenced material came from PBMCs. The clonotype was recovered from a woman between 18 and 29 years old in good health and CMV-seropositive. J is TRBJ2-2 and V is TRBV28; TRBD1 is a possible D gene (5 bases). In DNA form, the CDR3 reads TGTGCCAGCATGCGCAGGGCGAACACCGGGGAGCTGTTTTTT. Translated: CASMRRANTGELFF.